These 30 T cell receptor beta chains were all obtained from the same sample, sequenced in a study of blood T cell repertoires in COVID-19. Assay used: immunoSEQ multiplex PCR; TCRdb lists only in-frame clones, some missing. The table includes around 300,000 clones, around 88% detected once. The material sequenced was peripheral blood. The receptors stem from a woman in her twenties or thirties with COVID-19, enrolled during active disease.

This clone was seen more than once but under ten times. The CDR3 DNA sequence: TGTGCCAGCAGCTCCCTCCACGACACTTTCTATGGCTACACCTTC. This translates into CASSSLHDTFYGYTF. V gene TRBV7-9 combines with J gene TRBJ1-2; D gene ambiguous. The CDR3 consists of 15 residues. The germline V gene has CDR1 SEHNR and CDR2 FQNEAQ (reference sequence). V was clipped by 4 bases and J by 4 bases, with 16 bases between them.

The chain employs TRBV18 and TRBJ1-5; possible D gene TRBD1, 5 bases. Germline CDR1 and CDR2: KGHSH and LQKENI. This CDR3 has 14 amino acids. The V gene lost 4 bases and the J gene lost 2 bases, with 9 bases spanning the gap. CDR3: CASSRPGGNQPQHF. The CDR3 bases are TGTGCCAGCTCACGTCCGGGGGGCAATCAGCCCCAGCATTTT.

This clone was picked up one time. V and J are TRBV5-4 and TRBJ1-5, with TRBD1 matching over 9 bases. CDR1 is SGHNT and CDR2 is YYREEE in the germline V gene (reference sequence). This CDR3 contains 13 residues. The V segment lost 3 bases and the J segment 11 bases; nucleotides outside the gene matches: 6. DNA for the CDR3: TGTGCCAGCAGCTGGGGACAGGGAGGGGCCCAGCATTTT. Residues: CASSWGQGGAQHF. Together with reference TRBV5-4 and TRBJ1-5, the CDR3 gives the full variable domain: ETGVTQSPTHLIKTRGQQVTLRCSSQSGHNTVSWYQQALGQGPQFIFQYYREEENGRGNFPPRFSGLQFPNYSSELNVNALELDDSALYLCASSWGQGGAQHFGDGTRLSIL.

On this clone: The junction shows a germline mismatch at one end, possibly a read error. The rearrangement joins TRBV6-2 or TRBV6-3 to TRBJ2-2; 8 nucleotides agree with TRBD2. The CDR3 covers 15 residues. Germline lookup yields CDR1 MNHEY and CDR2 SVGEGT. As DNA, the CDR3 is TGTGCCAGCGGTTACGGCGGGGGGTCCACCGGGGAGCTGTTTTTT. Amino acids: CASGYGGGSTGELFF.

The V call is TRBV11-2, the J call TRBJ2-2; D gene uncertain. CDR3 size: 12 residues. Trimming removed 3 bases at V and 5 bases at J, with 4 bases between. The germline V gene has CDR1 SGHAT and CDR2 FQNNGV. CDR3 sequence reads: CASSFLTGELFF. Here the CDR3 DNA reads TGTGCCAGCAGCTTTCTTACCGGGGAGCTGTTTTTT.

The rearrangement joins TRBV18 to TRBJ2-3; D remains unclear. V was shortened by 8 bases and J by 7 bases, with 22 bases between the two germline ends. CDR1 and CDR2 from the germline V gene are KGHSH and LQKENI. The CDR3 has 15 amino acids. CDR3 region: CASLLGPEAQYTQYF. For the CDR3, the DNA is TGTGCCAGCCTTCTCGGTCCAGAAGCACAGTATACGCAGTATTTT.

The CDR3 DNA reads TGCGCCAGCAGCCCTCGCAATCCGGTTAGGAACACCGGGGAGCTGTTTTTT. It codes for CASSPRNPVRNTGELFF. J is TRBJ2-2 and V is TRBV4-3, with D uncertain. Trimming cost V 4 bases and J 1 base, with 16 bases left between them. In germline, CDR1 is LGHNA, CDR2 YSLEER. CDR3 length equals 17 residues.

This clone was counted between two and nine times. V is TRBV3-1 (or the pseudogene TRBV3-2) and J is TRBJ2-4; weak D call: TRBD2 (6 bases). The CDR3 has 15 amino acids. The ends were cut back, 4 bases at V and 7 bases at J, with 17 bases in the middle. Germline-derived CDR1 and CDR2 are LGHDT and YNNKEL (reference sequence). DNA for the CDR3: TGTGCCAGCAGCCTTACCGGGGACTTTCTGAACATTCAGTACTTC. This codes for CASSLTGDFLNIQYF.

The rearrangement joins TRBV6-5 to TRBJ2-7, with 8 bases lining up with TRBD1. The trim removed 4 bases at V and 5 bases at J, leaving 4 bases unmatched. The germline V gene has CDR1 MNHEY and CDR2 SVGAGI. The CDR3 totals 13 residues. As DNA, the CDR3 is TGTGCCAGCAGTTTGAACAGGGGGGACGAGCAGTACTTC. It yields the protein CASSLNRGDEQYF.

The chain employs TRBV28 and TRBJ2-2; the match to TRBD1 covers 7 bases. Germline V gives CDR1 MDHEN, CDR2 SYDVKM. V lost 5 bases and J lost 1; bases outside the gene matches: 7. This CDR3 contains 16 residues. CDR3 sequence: CASSRFHRGNTGELFF. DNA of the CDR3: TGTGCCAGCAGTCGATTTCACAGGGGGAACACCGGGGAGCTGTTTTTT.

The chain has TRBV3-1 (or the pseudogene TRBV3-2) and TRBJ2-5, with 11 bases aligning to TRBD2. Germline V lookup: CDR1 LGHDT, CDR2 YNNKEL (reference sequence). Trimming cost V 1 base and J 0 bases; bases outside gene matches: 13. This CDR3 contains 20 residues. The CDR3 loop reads CASSQGLGLAGGTYQETQYF. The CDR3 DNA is TGTGCCAGCAGCCAAGGATTAGGGCTAGCGGGGGGCACGTACCAAGAGACCCAGTACTTC.

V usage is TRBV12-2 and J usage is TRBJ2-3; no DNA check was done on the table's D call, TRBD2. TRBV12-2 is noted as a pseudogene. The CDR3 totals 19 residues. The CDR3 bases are TGTGCAAGTCGCTTAGTAAAAGGTGGACTAGCGGGGAACACAGATACGCAGTATTTT. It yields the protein CASRLVKGGLAGNTDTQYF.

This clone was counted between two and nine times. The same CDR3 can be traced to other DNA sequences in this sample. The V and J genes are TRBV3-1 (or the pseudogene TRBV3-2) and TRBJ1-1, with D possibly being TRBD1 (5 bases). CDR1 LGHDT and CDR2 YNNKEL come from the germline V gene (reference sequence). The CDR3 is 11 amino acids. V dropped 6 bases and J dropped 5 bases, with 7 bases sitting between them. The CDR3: CASRGGTEAFF. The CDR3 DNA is TGTGCCAGCAGGGGGGGGACTGAAGCTTTCTTT.

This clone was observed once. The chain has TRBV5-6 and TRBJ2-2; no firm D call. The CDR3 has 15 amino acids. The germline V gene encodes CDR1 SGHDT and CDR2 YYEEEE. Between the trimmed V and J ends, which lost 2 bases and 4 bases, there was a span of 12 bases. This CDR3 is CASSLRPRGTGELFF. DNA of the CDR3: TGTGCCAGCAGCTTACGCCCTCGCGGCACCGGGGAGCTGTTTTTT.

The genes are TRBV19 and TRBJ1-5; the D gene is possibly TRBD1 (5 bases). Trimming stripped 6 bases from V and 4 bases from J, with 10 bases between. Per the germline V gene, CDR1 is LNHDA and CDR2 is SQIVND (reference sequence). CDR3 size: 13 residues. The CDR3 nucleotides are TGTGCCAGTAGCTCGACAGAAAATCAGCCCCAGCATTTT. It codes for CASSSTENQPQHF.

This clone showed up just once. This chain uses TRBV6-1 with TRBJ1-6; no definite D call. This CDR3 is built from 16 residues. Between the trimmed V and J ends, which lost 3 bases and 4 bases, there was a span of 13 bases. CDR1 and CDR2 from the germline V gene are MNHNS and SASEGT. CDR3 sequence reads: CASSDAVQPYNSPLHF. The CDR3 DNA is TGTGCCAGCAGTGATGCGGTTCAGCCGTATAATTCACCCCTCCACTTT.

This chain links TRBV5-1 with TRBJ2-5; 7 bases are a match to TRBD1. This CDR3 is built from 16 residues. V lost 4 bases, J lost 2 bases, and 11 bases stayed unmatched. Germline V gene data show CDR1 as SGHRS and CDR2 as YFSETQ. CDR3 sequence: CASSPDGPGGQETQYF. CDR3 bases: TGCGCCAGCAGCCCCGACGGGCCAGGGGGTCAAGAGACCCAGTACTTC.

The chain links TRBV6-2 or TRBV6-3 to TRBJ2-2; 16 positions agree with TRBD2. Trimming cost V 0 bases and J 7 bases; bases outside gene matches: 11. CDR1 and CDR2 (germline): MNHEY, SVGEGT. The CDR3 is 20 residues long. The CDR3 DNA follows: TGTGCCAGCAGTTACTCGGGACTAGCGGGGGGGCCTCGTTACGACGGGGAGCTGTTTTTT. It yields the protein CASSYSGLAGGPRYDGELFF.

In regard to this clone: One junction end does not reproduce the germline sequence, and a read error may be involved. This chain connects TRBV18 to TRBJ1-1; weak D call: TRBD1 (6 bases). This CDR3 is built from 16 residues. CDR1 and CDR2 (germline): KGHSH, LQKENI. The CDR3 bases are TGTGCCAGCTCTCCACCTGGGACACCTATGAACACTGAAGCTTTCTTT. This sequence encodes CASSPPGTPMNTEAFF.

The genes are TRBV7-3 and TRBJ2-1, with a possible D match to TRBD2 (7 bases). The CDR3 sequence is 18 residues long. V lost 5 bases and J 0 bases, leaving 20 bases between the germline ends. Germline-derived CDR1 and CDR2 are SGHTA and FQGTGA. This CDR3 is CASSPGEKAGISYNEQFF. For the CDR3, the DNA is TGTGCCAGCAGCCCAGGGGAAAAAGCGGGGATCTCCTACAATGAGCAGTTCTTC.

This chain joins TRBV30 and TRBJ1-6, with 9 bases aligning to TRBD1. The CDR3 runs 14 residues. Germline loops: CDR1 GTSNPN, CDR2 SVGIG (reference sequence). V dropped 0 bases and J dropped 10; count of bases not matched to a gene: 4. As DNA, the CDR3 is TGTGCCTGGAGTGTCGGACAGGGGAACTCACCCCTCCACTTT. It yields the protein CAWSVGQGNSPLHF. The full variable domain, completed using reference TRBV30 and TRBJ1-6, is SQTIHQWPATLVQPVGSPLSLECTVEGTSNPNLYWYRQAAGRGLQLLFYSVGIGQISSEVPQNLSASRPQDRQFILSSKKLLLSDSGFYLCAWSVGQGNSPLHFGNGTRLTVT.

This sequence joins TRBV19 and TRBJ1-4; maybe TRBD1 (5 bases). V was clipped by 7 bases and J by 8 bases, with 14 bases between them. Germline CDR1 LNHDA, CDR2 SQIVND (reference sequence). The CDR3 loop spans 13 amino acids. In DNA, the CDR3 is TGTGCCAGTAACCAGGGAATGTGGGAAAAACTGTTTTTT. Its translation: CASNQGMWEKLFF.

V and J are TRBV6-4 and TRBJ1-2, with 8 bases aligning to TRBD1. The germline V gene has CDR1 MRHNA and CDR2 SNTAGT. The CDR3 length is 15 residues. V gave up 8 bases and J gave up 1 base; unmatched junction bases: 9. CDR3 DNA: TGTGCCAGCCCCGGGACAGGCGGATTTAACTATGGCTACACCTTC. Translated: CASPGTGGFNYGYTF.

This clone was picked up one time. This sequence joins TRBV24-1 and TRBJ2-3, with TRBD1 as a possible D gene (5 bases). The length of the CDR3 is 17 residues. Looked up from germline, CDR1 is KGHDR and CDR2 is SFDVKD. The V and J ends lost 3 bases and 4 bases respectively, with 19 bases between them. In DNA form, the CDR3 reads TGTGCCACCAGTGATGCCTCTATGGTAAGGGGCGCAGATACGCAGTATTTT. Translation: CATSDASMVRGADTQYF.

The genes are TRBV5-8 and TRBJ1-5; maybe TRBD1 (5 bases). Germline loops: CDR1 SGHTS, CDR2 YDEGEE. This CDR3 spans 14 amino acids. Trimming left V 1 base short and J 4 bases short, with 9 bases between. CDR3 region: CASSLLRGNQPQHF. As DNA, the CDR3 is TGTGCCAGCAGCTTGTTACGGGGGAATCAGCCCCAGCATTTT.

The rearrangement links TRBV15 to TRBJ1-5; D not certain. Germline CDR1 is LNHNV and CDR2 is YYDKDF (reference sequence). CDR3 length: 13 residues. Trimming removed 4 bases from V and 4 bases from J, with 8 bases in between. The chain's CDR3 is CATSTFLNQPQHF. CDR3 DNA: TGTGCCACCAGCACGTTTCTTAATCAGCCCCAGCATTTT.

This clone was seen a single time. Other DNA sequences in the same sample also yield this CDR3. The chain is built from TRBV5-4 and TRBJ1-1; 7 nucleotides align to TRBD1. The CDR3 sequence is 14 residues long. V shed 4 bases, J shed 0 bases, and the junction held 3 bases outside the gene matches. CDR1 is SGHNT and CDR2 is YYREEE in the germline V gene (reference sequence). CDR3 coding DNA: TGTGCCAGCAGCCTAGGGGGCCTGAACACTGAAGCTTTCTTT. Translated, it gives CASSLGGLNTEAFF.

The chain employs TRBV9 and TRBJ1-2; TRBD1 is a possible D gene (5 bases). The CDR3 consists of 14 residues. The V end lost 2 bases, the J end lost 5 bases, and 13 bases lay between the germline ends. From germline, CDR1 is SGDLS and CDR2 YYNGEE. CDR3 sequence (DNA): TGTGCCAGCAGCGTGGGGGGGACCCGATATGGCTACACCTTC. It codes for CASSVGGTRYGYTF. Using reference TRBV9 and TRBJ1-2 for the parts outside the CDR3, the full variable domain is DSGVTQTPKHLITATGQRVTLRCSPRSGDLSVYWYQQSLDQGLQFLIQYYNGEERAKGNILERFSAQQFPDLHSELNLSSLELGDSALYFCASSVGGTRYGYTFGSGTRLTVV.

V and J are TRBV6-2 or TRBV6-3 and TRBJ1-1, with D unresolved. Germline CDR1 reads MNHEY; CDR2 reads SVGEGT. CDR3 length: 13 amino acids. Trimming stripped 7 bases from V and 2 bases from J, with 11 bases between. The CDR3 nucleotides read TGTGCCAGCACCCCCGAGATAAACACTGAAGCTTTCTTT. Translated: CASTPEINTEAFF.

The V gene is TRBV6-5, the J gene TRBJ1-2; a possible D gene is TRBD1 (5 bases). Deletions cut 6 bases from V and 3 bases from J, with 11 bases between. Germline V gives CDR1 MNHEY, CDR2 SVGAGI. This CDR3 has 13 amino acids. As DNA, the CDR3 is TGTGCCAGCAGCCAACAGGCTTACTATGGCTACACCTTC. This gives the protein CASSQQAYYGYTF.